This T cell receptor beta chain was recorded in a study of blood T cell repertoires in COVID-19. Sequencing used immunoSEQ multiplex PCR; TCRdb keeps in-frame clones, though not all of them. The sample holds approximately 210,000 clones; around 85% are singletons and the top ten take around 5%. The CDR3 runs 15 residues. Unmatched junction bases numbered 8, after V lost 4 bases and J lost 5 bases. Per the germline V gene, CDR1 is SGHVS and CDR2 is FQNEAQ. The chain recombines TRBV7-8 with TRBJ2-1; 7 nucleotides align to TRBD1. Sequencing was carried out using peripheral blood. The sequence derives from a human donor in a cohort sampled during active COVID-19. The CDR3 region has the DNA TGTGCCAGCAGCTCCCTAGGGGGCCCTAACAATGAGCAGTTCTTC. Amino acids: CASSSLGGPNNEQFF.